Included here is one T cell receptor (beta chain) sequence, with context. Here immunoSEQ multiplex PCR was the method, and the copy in TCRdb shows in-frame clones only, minus some. The profile covers 180,000 or so clones, with more than 75% appearing a single time and 7.2% taken by the ten largest. The sample belongs to a study of cytomegalovirus exposure and HLA in healthy donors. Study-wide context: A later analysis reported the roughly 130 validation repertoires used the same platform as the 500 to 800 first-cohort repertoires.

J gave up 0 bases and V 0 bases, and 7 bases lay outside the gene matches. This CDR3 spans 17 amino acids. CDR1 is SGHRS, CDR2 YFSETQ, per germline. The chain combines TRBV5-1 with TRBJ2-3, with TRBD2 identical over 7 bases. This TCR derives from a man younger than 45 in good health and CMV-seropositive. The sample consisted of PBMCs. The CDR3 reads CASSLAGLRGSTDTQYF. The CDR3 coding sequence is TGCGCCAGCAGCTTGGCGGGACTACGGGGGAGCACAGATACGCAGTATTTT.